Shown below are 27 T cell receptor beta chains from a single sample sequenced in a study of T-cell reconstitution after alpha-beta-depleted transplantation in children (dated by TCRdb to 2016 to 2017). Libraries came from PCR. The instrument given in TCRdb is Illumina HiSeq 2500. Molecular barcoding was employed in the preparation of TCR libraries, with unique molecular identifiers being used to normalize TCRbeta repertoire quantification. TCRdb applied fastp at Q25 and MiXCR to the public reads, then kept only in-frame beta chains. Every CDR3 protein is listed once, alongside the most common genes and DNA of its rows. Recorded for this sample are 600,000 to 700,000 distinct CDR3 sequences; roughly 17% of them occurred a single time. Of the sample, about 1.1% falls within the top ten clones. The input for sequencing was PBMCs from the stem cell graft donor, taken from the stem cell graft. The receptors were gathered from a human donor who donated a stem cell graft to a child with acute myeloid leukemia.

The table lists this clonotype with many counts. V and J are TRBV20-1 and TRBJ1-2; D possibly corresponds to TRBD1 (5 bases). V was pared by 0 bases and J by 1 base, with 9 bases between. This CDR3 is 14 amino acids long. The germline V gene encodes CDR1 DFQATT and CDR2 SNEGSKA (reference sequence). The CDR3 loop is CSARDRDVNYGYTF. In DNA form, the CDR3 reads TGCAGTGCTAGAGACCGGGACGTTAACTATGGCTACACCTTC.

Many counts were recorded for this clonotype. The chain combines TRBV7-2 with TRBJ2-7; 9 bases map to TRBD1. CDR1 SGHTA and CDR2 FQGNSA come from the germline V gene. The CDR3 length is 17 residues. V was pared by 1 base and J by 6 bases, with 13 bases of the junction left unmatched. The CDR3 sequence is CASSLGAPGTGSVEQYF. CDR3 sequence (DNA): TGTGCCAGCAGCTTAGGAGCCCCCGGGACAGGGAGCGTCGAGCAGTACTTC. The whole variable domain, filled in from reference TRBV7-2 and TRBJ2-7, reads GAGVSQSPSNKVTEKGKDVELRCDPISGHTALYWYRQSLGQGLEFLIYFQGNSAPDKSGLPSDRFSAERTGGSVSTLTIQRTQQEDSAVYLCASSLGAPGTGSVEQYFGPGTRLTVT.

This clonotype was observed a handful of times. V usage is TRBV20-1 and J usage is TRBJ2-1, with 10 bases identical to TRBD1. The CDR3 extends over 15 amino acids. V was clipped by 6 bases and J by 7 bases; unmatched bases: 12. Germline V CDR1 and CDR2: DFQATT, SNEGSKA (reference sequence). The CDR3 spells CSASQTGTGVNEQFF. The CDR3 DNA follows: TGCAGTGCGTCCCAGACCGGGACAGGGGTGAATGAGCAGTTCTTC.

This chain links TRBV29-1 with TRBJ2-1; 9 nucleotides line up with TRBD1. CDR1 is SQVTM, CDR2 ANQGSEA, per germline. This CDR3 contains 13 residues. V was pared by 5 bases and J by 7 bases, with 6 bases of the junction left unmatched. CDR3 loop: CSVIRDRENEQFF. The CDR3, as DNA: TGCAGCGTTATCCGGGACAGGGAGAATGAGCAGTTCTTC.

The DNA for the CDR3 is TGTGCCAGCAGGGCCTTTGGGGACACCGGGGAGCTGTTTTTT. Translated: CASRAFGDTGELFF. V gene TRBV7-2 combines with J gene TRBJ2-2; D is unclear. With 6 bases removed from V and 3 bases from J, the gap between germline ends came to 11 bases. CDR3 length: 14 residues. Germline V CDR1 and CDR2: SGHTA, FQGNSA.

There are a few counts of this clonotype. J is TRBJ1-6 and V is TRBV6-1; D gene ambiguous. Germline CDR1 MNHNS, CDR2 SASEGT. The CDR3 is made up of 15 amino acids. V was cut by 7 bases and J by 7 bases, with 17 bases left in between. The CDR3 here is CASIGPLGVNSPLHF. DNA for the CDR3: TGTGCCAGCATAGGGCCGCTCGGGGTCAATTCACCCCTCCACTTT.

This clonotype occurred many times. The gene calls are TRBV4-3 and TRBJ2-7; D call uncertain. V lost 0 bases and J lost 3, with 12 bases in between. Germline V lookup: CDR1 LGHNA, CDR2 YSLEER. The CDR3 consists of 15 residues. CDR3 sequence: CASSQDGSQYYEQYF. The CDR3 DNA sequence: TGCGCCAGCAGCCAAGATGGGTCACAGTACTACGAGCAGTACTTC.

V and J are TRBV20-1 and TRBJ2-1; the match to TRBD2 covers 8 bases. The CDR3 runs 16 residues. Unmatched junction bases numbered 5, after V lost 0 bases and J lost 1 base. Germline CDR1 is DFQATT and CDR2 is SNEGSKA (reference sequence). The DNA for the CDR3 is TGCAGTGCTAGAGATCAGGGCGGGGGGTCCTACAATGAGCAGTTCTTC. This gives the protein CSARDQGGGSYNEQFF.

There are many counts of this clonotype. The J gene is TRBJ2-1, the V gene TRBV20-1; maybe TRBD2 (6 bases). V lost 6 bases and J lost 7, with 13 bases in between. The germline CDR1 and CDR2 sequences are DFQATT and SNEGSKA (reference sequence). There are 12 residues in the CDR3. CDR3 region: CSAREEGNEQFF. The CDR3 DNA reads TGCAGTGCCAGGGAGGAGGGGAATGAGCAGTTCTTC.

A few counts support this clonotype. The chain recombines TRBV7-8 with TRBJ2-7, with 7 positions matching TRBD2. CDR1 is SGHVS, CDR2 FQNEAQ, per germline. The CDR3 is 16 residues long. V dropped 3 bases and J dropped 4; count of bases not matched to a gene: 12. The CDR3 DNA is TGTGCCAGCAGCTTCCAAGAGCGGGGTAACACTTACGAGCAGTACTTC. Amino acids: CASSFQERGNTYEQYF.

The chain uses TRBV11-2 and TRBJ2-1, with 15 positions matching TRBD2. Germline assignment: CDR1 SGHAT and CDR2 FQNNGV. The CDR3 runs 19 residues. V lost 5 bases, J lost 6 bases, and 14 bases stayed unmatched. The CDR3 DNA is TGTGCCAGCAGCATCACCTCCTTCGGACTAGCGGGGGGGCCCAATGAGCAGTTCTTC. Translating gives CASSITSFGLAGGPNEQFF.

A few counts support this clonotype. This chain connects TRBV7-9 to TRBJ1-4; D is unclear. This CDR3 comprises 13 residues. V was shortened by 7 bases and J by 7 bases, with 13 bases between the two germline ends. Germline V lookup: CDR1 SEHNR, CDR2 FQNEAQ (reference sequence). The CDR3 reads CASTGMGFEKLFF. CDR3 bases: TGTGCCAGCACCGGGATGGGGTTTGAAAAACTGTTTTTT.

In its sample, this clonotype was seen a few times. J is TRBJ2-7 and V is TRBV12-3 or TRBV12-4; TRBD2 might be the D (6 bases). The CDR3 loop spans 14 amino acids. The ends were cut back, 1 base at V and 3 bases at J, with 10 bases in the middle. The CDR3 region has the DNA TGTGCCAGCAGTTTAGAACTAGCTGGCTACGAGCAGTACTTC. It codes for CASSLELAGYEQYF.

The V gene is TRBV7-9, the J gene TRBJ2-7; D uncertain. CDR1 and CDR2 (germline): SEHNR, FQNEAQ (reference sequence). There are 14 residues in the CDR3. V was clipped by 6 bases and J by 4 bases, with 16 bases between them. The chain's CDR3 is CASSSATSPYEQYF. CDR3 DNA: TGTGCCAGCAGTTCCGCCACGTCCCCTTACGAGCAGTACTTC.

CDR3 sequence reads: CASSPTLLAVRTDTQYF. CDR3 DNA: TGTGCCAGCAGCCCGACCCTTTTGGCTGTACGCACAGATACGCAGTATTTT. The V and J genes are TRBV11-2 and TRBJ2-3; no reliable D call. The CDR3 is made up of 17 amino acids. The V and J ends lost 5 bases and 1 base respectively, with 19 bases between them. Per the germline V gene, CDR1 is SGHAT and CDR2 is FQNNGV.

The chain combines TRBV28 with TRBJ1-2; 7 bases are a match to TRBD1. From germline, CDR1 is MDHEN and CDR2 SYDVKM. This CDR3 region has 17 residues. V was clipped by 2 bases and J by 1 base; unmatched bases: 10. This chain's CDR3 is CASSLPMGQSVNYGYTF. The DNA of the CDR3 is TGTGCCAGCAGTTTACCTATGGGACAGTCAGTTAACTATGGCTACACCTTC.

The chain uses TRBV25-1 and TRBJ2-4; possibly TRBD1 for D (6 bases). Germline loops: CDR1 MGHDK, CDR2 SYGVNS. The CDR3 covers 14 residues. Trimming removed 8 bases from V and 0 bases from J, with 11 bases in between. Here the CDR3 reads CASSGVGAKNIQYF. DNA for the CDR3: TGTGCCAGCTCAGGGGTCGGAGCCAAAAACATTCAGTACTTC.

In its sample, this clonotype was seen once. V gene TRBV12-3 or TRBV12-4 combines with J gene TRBJ2-5, with 7 bases matching TRBD1. The CDR3 has 13 amino acids. The V gene end was trimmed by 5 bases and the J gene end by 5 bases; junction bases not matched to a gene: 5. As DNA, the CDR3 is TGTGCCAGCAGTCTGACAGGGCATGAGACCCAGTACTTC. Translating gives CASSLTGHETQYF.

This clonotype has only a few counts. The CDR3 DNA sequence: TGTGCCAGCAGGGGGGGGGCCGCAAGTCCCATATATTTT. Its translation: CASRGGAASPIYF. This chain uses TRBV12-3 or TRBV12-4 with TRBJ1-3; TRBD1 might be the D (6 bases). The length of the CDR3 is 13 residues. V lost 6 bases to trimming and J lost 11 bases, with 17 bases between them.

The sample holds a few counts of this clonotype. The chain uses TRBV20-1 and TRBJ2-5, with 7 bases matching TRBD1. This CDR3 contains 14 residues. CDR1 is DFQATT and CDR2 is SNEGSKA in the germline V gene (reference sequence). J lost 5 bases, V lost 5 bases, and 11 bases had no gene match. The CDR3 DNA reads TGCAGTGCTGACCAGGGGGATTGGCGGGAGACCCAGTACTTC. Protein product: CSADQGDWRETQYF.

In its sample, this clonotype was seen a few times. The genes are TRBV7-3 and TRBJ2-1, with D possibly being TRBD1 or TRBD2 (5 bases each). The V and J ends lost 1 base and 7 bases respectively, with 14 bases between them. The germline V gene has CDR1 SGHTA and CDR2 FQGTGA. The CDR3 runs to 15 residues. CDR3 in DNA: TGTGCCAGCAGCTTAATGGCAGGGAGCGGTAATGAGCAGTTCTTC. Translation gives CASSLMAGSGNEQFF.

This clonotype was seen ten or more times. CDR3: CASSQDSEETQYF. Written as DNA, the CDR3 is TGCGCCAGCAGCCAAGACAGTGAAGAGACCCAGTACTTC. This sequence joins TRBV4-3 and TRBJ2-5; D unresolved. The CDR3 runs to 13 residues. V was clipped by 0 bases and J by 3 bases, with 5 bases between them. Germline CDR1 is LGHNA and CDR2 is YSLEER.

This clonotype was detected a few times. This chain uses TRBV5-5 with TRBJ2-2, with D perhaps matching TRBD2 (7 bases). Germline V CDR1 and CDR2: SGHKS, YYEKEE (reference sequence). Trimming took 1 base from V and 4 from J, leaving 14 bases between them. The CDR3 loop spans 16 amino acids. This CDR3 is CASSLLAGARTGELFF. The DNA for the CDR3 is TGTGCCAGCAGCTTGCTTGCGGGGGCCCGCACCGGGGAGCTGTTTTTT.

This clonotype occurred a few times. The CDR3 DNA sequence: TGCAGTGCCCTTACCTACAATGAGCAGTTCTTC. This sequence encodes CSALTYNEQFF. The rearrangement uses TRBV20-1 and TRBJ2-1; no definite D call. The CDR3 is made up of 11 amino acids. V was shortened by 6 bases and J by 2 bases, with 5 bases between the two germline ends. CDR1 DFQATT and CDR2 SNEGSKA come from the germline V gene (reference sequence).

The chain joins TRBV20-1 to TRBJ2-2; 9 positions agree with TRBD2. Per the germline V gene, CDR1 is DFQATT and CDR2 is SNEGSKA (reference sequence). V lost 5 bases to trimming and J lost 2 bases; unmatched junction nucleotides: 3. The CDR3 length is 14 residues. The CDR3 DNA follows: TGCAGTGCTCTTAGCGGGGGTAACACCGGGGAGCTGTTTTTT. Translating gives CSALSGGNTGELFF.

This clonotype occurred a few times. This sequence joins TRBV6-5 and TRBJ1-6; TRBD1 might be the D (6 bases). Germline assignment: CDR1 MNHEY and CDR2 SVGAGI. Trimming shortened V by 0 bases and J by 8 bases, and 11 bases separated the two germline ends. This CDR3 spans 15 amino acids. The CDR3 DNA reads TGTGCCAGCAGTTACTCGGGGGGCTCTCATTCACCCCTCCACTTT. It encodes CASSYSGGSHSPLHF.

V gene TRBV5-5 combines with J gene TRBJ1-5; D uncertain. The length of the CDR3 is 14 residues. CDR1 and CDR2 (germline): SGHKS, YYEKEE (reference sequence). V shed 2 bases and J shed 2 bases, with 8 bases lying between them. Here the CDR3 reads CASSFGDRNQPQHF. The CDR3 DNA follows: TGTGCCAGCAGCTTCGGGGATCGCAATCAGCCCCAGCATTTT.